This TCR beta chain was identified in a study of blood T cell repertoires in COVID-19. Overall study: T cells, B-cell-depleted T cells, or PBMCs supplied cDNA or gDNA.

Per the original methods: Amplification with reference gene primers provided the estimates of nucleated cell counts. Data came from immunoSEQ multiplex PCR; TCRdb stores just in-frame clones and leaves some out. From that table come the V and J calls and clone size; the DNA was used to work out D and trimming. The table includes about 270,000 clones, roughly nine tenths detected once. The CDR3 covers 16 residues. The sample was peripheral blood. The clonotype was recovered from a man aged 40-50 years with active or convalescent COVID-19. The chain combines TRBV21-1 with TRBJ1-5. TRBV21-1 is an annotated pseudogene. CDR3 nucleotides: TGTGCCAGCCCAAGAGATCCGGGGGTGGGCAATCAGCCCCAGCATTTT. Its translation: CASPRDPGVGNQPQHF.